Sequencing of this T cell receptor (beta chain) was carried out in a study of T cell clonality in common variable immunodeficiency. Findings and limits, study-wide: Fewer deletions and N-nucleotide insertions were reportedly seen in common variable immunodeficiency TCR beta sequences.

The germline CDR1 and CDR2 sequences are DFQATT and SNEGSKA (reference sequence). CDR3 length: 14 amino acids. Germline trimming cut 4 bases from V and 3 bases from J; bases unmatched to any gene: 7. Only a few counts were recorded for this clone. Its specificity is unknown. The read gets to within 3 residues of the CDR3 end, and the germline J gene fills in the rest. The assay was immunoSEQ multiplex PCR, and TCRdb's table has in-frame clones only and misses some. This sample has under 20,000 clones, each found more than once. The rearrangement uses TRBV20-1 and TRBJ2-7; 9 bases agree with TRBD2. This sequence originates from a human donor with common variable immunodeficiency. The material sequenced was peripheral blood mononuclear cells. The chain's CDR3 is CSAKKGLANYEQYF. The CDR3 DNA, read in part, is TGCAGTGCTAAAAAGGGACTAGCAAACTACGAG.